This T cell receptor beta chain was sequenced in a study of long-term antiretroviral therapy in people with HIV. Study-level points and caveats: ART adherence, viral resistance and therapy changes went undocumented. Transplant-donor-level diversity was not reached after ART, though diversity increased.

The run of the v3.0 immunoSEQ assay was at survey level. Clones were sequenced by immunoSEQ multiplex PCR, and TCRdb holds only the in-frame ones, with some missing. The sample contains around 18,000 clones, 91% of which appear only once. This CDR3 is built from 14 residues. Trimming removed 1 base from V and 3 bases from J, with 7 bases in between. Germline V gene sequence: CDR1 MDHEN, CDR2 SYDVKM. This clone occurred once. What it binds is not known. This receptor was obtained from a man in his fifties or sixties with HIV. The rearrangement joins TRBV28 to TRBJ1-5; D unresolved. This specimen consisted of unsorted PBMCs, obtained 3 years after starting antiretroviral therapy. CDR3 region: CASSLFRDNQPQHF. CDR3 DNA: TGTGCCAGCAGTTTATTTAGGGACAATCAGCCCCAGCATTTT.